The T cell receptor beta chain under discussion was sequenced for a study of blood T cells in healthy people across ages. Caucasian, healthy and from Russia, the donors were aged between roughly 6 and 95. A remark on this clonotype: Its specificity is unknown.

The authors ran a second PCR of about 6 to 11 cycles using a sample-barcoded 5' primer and a J-beta primer mix. At least 2.5 million CDR3-containing paired-end reads were obtained per sample. TCRdb called the 5' RACE reads again in MiXCR, with one record for every CDR3 protein. The sample lists approximately 800,000 distinct CDR3 sequences; roughly 60% were seen once. CDR3 length: 13 amino acids. Germline CDR1 and CDR2: MNHEY and SVGAGI. After removal of 4 bases from V and 7 bases from J, the junction contained 1 base not matched to a gene. Study-wide points: Age showed a roughly linear inverse relationship with TCR beta diversity per million T cells.

Input material: blood. This clonotype was sampled from a man aged 30-40 years in good health. This chain joins TRBV6-5 and TRBJ2-1; 10 bases line up with TRBD2. The CDR3 DNA reads TGTGCCAGCAGTTTTAGCGGGGGGAATGAGCAGTTCTTC. Residues: CASSFSGGNEQFF.